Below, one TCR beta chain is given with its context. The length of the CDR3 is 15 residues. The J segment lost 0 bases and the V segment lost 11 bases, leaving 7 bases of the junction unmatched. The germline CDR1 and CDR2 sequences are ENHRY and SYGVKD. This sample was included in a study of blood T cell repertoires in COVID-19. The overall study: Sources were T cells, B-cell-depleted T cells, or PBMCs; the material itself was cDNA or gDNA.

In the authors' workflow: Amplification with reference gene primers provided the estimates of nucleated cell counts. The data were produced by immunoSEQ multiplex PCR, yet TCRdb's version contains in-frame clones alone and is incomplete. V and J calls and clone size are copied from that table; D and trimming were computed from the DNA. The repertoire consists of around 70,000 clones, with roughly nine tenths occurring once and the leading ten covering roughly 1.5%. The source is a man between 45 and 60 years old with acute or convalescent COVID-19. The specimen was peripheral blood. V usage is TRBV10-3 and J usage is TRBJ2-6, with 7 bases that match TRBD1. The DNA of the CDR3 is TGTGCCCACGGACAGGCCCACTCTGGGGCCAACGTCCTGACTTTC. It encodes CAHGQAHSGANVLTF.